This T cell receptor beta chain appears in the sequencing data of a study of molecular identifiers for immune sequencing clone quantification. Overall study: Replicate RNA from roughly 20,000 or 100,000 naive CD8 T cells formed five aliquots; four were sequenced.

The sample holds many counts of this clonotype. TCRdb used MiXCR to reprocess the PCR reads, holding one entry per CDR3 protein. The sample yields tens of thousands of distinct CDR3 sequences, roughly 21% seen once. Germline loops: CDR1 SNHLY, CDR2 FYNNEI. The CDR3 contains 13 residues. V was cut by 8 bases and J by 3 bases, with 14 bases left in between. Sequencing was carried out using naive CD8+ T cells from blood, with Jurkat cell RNA spiked in. Subset here: FACS-sorted CD8+CD4-CCR7+CD45RA+ naive T cells. This chain joins TRBV2 and TRBJ2-7; possibly TRBD1 or TRBD2 for D (5 bases each). The sequence was collected from a human donor in good health. Some libraries in this study had Jurkat cell RNA spiked in. The CDR3 sequence is CASQGLAYYEQYF. CDR3 sequence (DNA): TGTGCCAGCCAGGGTCTAGCTTACTACGAGCAGTACTTC.